Each of the 26 T cell receptor beta chains below was sequenced from the same sample in a study of cytomegalovirus exposure and HLA in healthy donors. Primers included in the PCR were 60 Vbeta and 13 Jbeta primers. Some clones are missing from TCRdb's copy, which holds only in-frame ones; the method was immunoSEQ multiplex PCR. The sample has 100,000 to 150,000 clones; 8% to 9.5% are singletons. Sequenced: PBMCs. The receptors derive from a man in his forties or fifties in good health and CMV-seronegative.

This clone was detected a few times. The J gene is TRBJ2-2, the V gene TRBV15; D might be TRBD2 (6 bases). The CDR3 runs 16 residues. V was trimmed by 0 bases and J by 6 bases, leaving 14 bases between them. Per germline, CDR1 LNHNV and CDR2 YYDKDF (reference sequence). Here the CDR3 DNA reads TGTGCCACCAGCAGAGATAAGCGGGTACCCGCCGGGGAGCTGTTTTTT. As protein: CATSRDKRVPAGELFF.

The chain has TRBV9 and TRBJ2-7; D is perhaps TRBD2 (6 bases). V shed 2 bases and J shed 1 base, with 13 bases lying between them. This CDR3 is built from 15 residues. Germline-derived CDR1 and CDR2 are SGDLS and YYNGEE. CDR3 in amino acids: CASSVRAGLSYEQYF. As DNA, the CDR3 is TGTGCCAGCAGCGTTCGAGCGGGTCTATCCTACGAGCAGTACTTC.

This clone was seen a handful of times. The chain is built from TRBV19 and TRBJ2-7; 7 bases are a match to TRBD1. CDR3 size: 18 residues. The V gene end was trimmed by 3 bases and the J gene end by 1 base; junction bases not matched to a gene: 15. Per the germline V gene, CDR1 is LNHDA and CDR2 is SQIVND (reference sequence). The CDR3 loop is CASSISRRTGASSYEQYF. The CDR3 DNA reads TGTGCCAGTAGTATCTCTCGGAGGACAGGAGCTTCTTCCTACGAGCAGTACTTC.

The V gene is TRBV13, the J gene TRBJ2-3, with a possible D match to TRBD1 (5 bases). Deletions cut 5 bases from V and 2 bases from J, with 14 bases between. The CDR3 has 15 amino acids. The germline CDR1 and CDR2 sequences are PRHDT and FYEKMQ (reference sequence). CDR3 DNA: TGTGCCAGCAGCCCTCAAGGGGCGAACACAGATACGCAGTATTTT. This gives the protein CASSPQGANTDTQYF.

The chain links TRBV7-6 to TRBJ1-4, with D possibly matching TRBD1 (6 bases). The CDR3 loop spans 14 amino acids. V was pared by 1 base and J by 8 bases, with 11 bases between. CDR1 and CDR2 from the germline V gene are SGHVS and FNYEAQ. CDR3 in DNA: TGTGCCAGCAGCTTAGGGGGGCCGGGGGAAAAACTGTTTTTT. Protein product: CASSLGGPGEKLFF. Supplemented by reference TRBV7-6 and TRBJ1-4, the full variable domain reads GAGVSQSPRYKVTKRGQDVALRCDPISGHVSLYWYRQALGQGPEFLTYFNYEAQQDKSGLPNDRFSAERPEGSISTLTIQRTEQRDSAMYRCASSLGGPGEKLFFGSGTQLSVL.

The rearrangement joins TRBV7-9 to TRBJ1-5; D uncertain. The CDR3 is 13 residues long. The V gene lost 1 base and the J gene lost 5 bases, with 6 bases spanning the gap. The germline gives CDR1 SEHNR, CDR2 FQNEAQ (reference sequence). CDR3 loop: CASSLGADQPQHF. CDR3 in DNA: TGTGCCAGCAGCTTAGGGGCCGATCAGCCCCAGCATTTT.

The chain couples TRBV4-1 to TRBJ1-1; TRBD1 matches at 7 bases. Germline assignment: CDR1 MGHRA and CDR2 YSYEKL. V trimming: 3 bases; J trimming: 5 bases; junction bases outside the gene matches: 9. This CDR3 has 15 residues. CDR3 in amino acids: CASSHLDRVRTEAFF. For the CDR3, the DNA is TGCGCCAGCAGCCACCTCGACAGGGTGCGAACTGAAGCTTTCTTT.

This clone was detected only a few times. The rearrangement uses TRBV28 and TRBJ1-5; D call uncertain. The V end lost 7 bases, the J end lost 0 bases, and 4 bases lay between the germline ends. This CDR3 has 12 amino acids. CDR1 and CDR2 from the germline V gene are MDHEN and SYDVKM. The CDR3 region is CASTGSNQPQHF. CDR3 sequence (DNA): TGTGCCAGCACCGGTAGCAATCAGCCCCAGCATTTT. Full variable domain (missing parts from reference TRBV28 and TRBJ1-5): DVKVTQSSRYLVKRTGEKVFLECVQDMDHENMFWYRQDPGLGLRLIYFSYDVKMKEKGDIPEGYSVSREKKERFSLILESASTNQTSMYLCASTGSNQPQHFGDGTRLSIL.

This clone appeared a few times. In DNA, the CDR3 is TGTGCCAGCAGCTCCTACGACAGGGCGTACGAGCAGTACTTC. This codes for CASSSYDRAYEQYF. The chain recombines TRBV7-2 with TRBJ2-7; 7 positions match TRBD1. From germline, CDR1 is SGHTA and CDR2 FQGNSA. The CDR3 runs 14 residues. J was trimmed by 4 bases and V by 4 bases; bases with no gene match: 7.

Details on this clone: A read error is likely, as this CDR3 ends without the conserved phenylalanine or tryptophan. This CDR3 is also generated by other DNA sequences in the sample. This chain joins TRBV29-1 and TRBJ1-1, with a possible D match to TRBD1 (6 bases). CDR1 is SQVTM, CDR2 ANQGSEA, per germline. The length of the CDR3 is 14 residues. V shed 4 bases and J shed 4 bases, with 16 bases lying between them. The DNA of the CDR3 is TGCAGCGTTGCTAACACAGGGTTGTTCACTGAAGCTTTCCTT. This gives the protein CSVANTGLFTEAFL.

This clone was counted only a few times. The V and J genes are TRBV12-1 and TRBJ2-1; TRBD2, as called in the table, went unchecked against the DNA. TRBV12-1 is an annotated pseudogene. The length of the CDR3 is 17 residues. In DNA form, the CDR3 reads TGTGCCAGCAGCTTTTCCCAGGAAGCGGGAGATTACAATGAGCAGTTCTTC. It specifies CASSFSQEAGDYNEQFF.

The CDR3 loop reads CASTQAGVVGANVLTF. CDR3 in DNA: TGTGCCAGCACCCAAGCGGGGGTTGTAGGGGCCAACGTCCTGACTTTC. The chain carries TRBV7-8 and TRBJ2-6; 8 nucleotides match TRBD2. The germline gives CDR1 SGHVS, CDR2 FQNEAQ. V shed 7 bases, J shed 4 bases, and the junction held 9 bases outside the gene matches. The CDR3 extends over 16 amino acids.

A few counts support this clone. V usage is TRBV6-5 and J usage is TRBJ1-1; D is uncertain. Germline CDR1 reads MNHEY; CDR2 reads SVGAGI. The CDR3 consists of 14 residues. V shed 2 bases and J shed 4 bases, with 11 bases lying between them. The CDR3 region is CASSYEGVVTEAFF. DNA for the CDR3: TGTGCCAGCAGTTACGAGGGAGTCGTCACTGAAGCTTTCTTT.

The chain couples TRBV5-1 to TRBJ2-5, with 13 bases matching TRBD2. The assigned J gene may be wrong: the sequence end matches TRBJ2-7 better. This CDR3 is 12 amino acids long. Germline assignment: CDR1 SGHRS and CDR2 YFSETQ. The CDR3 DNA follows: TGCGCCAGTGGACTAGCGGGGGACGAGCAGTACTTC. Its translation: CASGLAGDEQYF.

This chain uses TRBV19 with TRBJ1-3; D gene uncertain. V lost 8 bases to trimming and J lost 0 bases, with 14 bases between them. Germline CDR1 and CDR2: LNHDA and SQIVND (reference sequence). The CDR3 totals 15 residues. CDR3 region: CASSPLGNSGNTIYF. The CDR3 bases are TGTGCCAGTTCCCCTCTCGGTAACTCTGGAAACACCATATATTTT.

The rearrangement uses TRBV28 and TRBJ1-1; perhaps TRBD1 as D (6 bases). Germline CDR1 reads MDHEN; CDR2 reads SYDVKM. Trimming took 3 bases from V and 1 from J, leaving 12 bases between them. The CDR3 runs to 15 residues. CDR3 in DNA: TGTGCCAGCAGTTTGCTGACCAGGGGGAACACTGAAGCTTTCTTT. It yields the protein CASSLLTRGNTEAFF.

This clone was detected a few times. The chain carries TRBV9 and TRBJ1-1, with TRBD1 as a possible D gene (5 bases). V was trimmed by 4 bases and J by 2 bases, leaving 12 bases between them. Germline V CDR1 and CDR2: SGDLS, YYNGEE. This CDR3 is 14 amino acids long. The CDR3 nucleotides read TGTGCCAGCAGCTCCAGGGTTACCAACACTGAAGCTTTCTTT. This gives the protein CASSSRVTNTEAFF.

The table lists this clone with a few counts. The chain couples TRBV2 to TRBJ1-1; the D is unclear. The germline V gene has CDR1 SNHLY and CDR2 FYNNEI. The CDR3 runs 16 residues. V lost 6 bases and J 3 bases, leaving 20 bases between the germline ends. The CDR3 DNA is TGTGCCAGCAGCCCCTTGGGAGGCCGGGAGGACACTGAAGCTTTCTTT. Its translation is CASSPLGGREDTEAFF. Full variable domain (remainder filled in from reference TRBV2 and TRBJ1-1): EPEVTQTPSHQVTQMGQEVILRCVPISNHLYFYWYRQILGQKVEFLVSFYNNEISEKSEIFDDQFSVERPDGSNFTLKIRSTKLEDSAMYFCASSPLGGREDTEAFFGQGTRLTVV.

This chain links TRBV13 with TRBJ2-7; maybe TRBD2 (5 bases). The CDR3 length is 13 residues. The V end lost 6 bases, the J end lost 7 bases, and 16 bases lay between the germline ends. Per germline, CDR1 PRHDT and CDR2 FYEKMQ (reference sequence). The CDR3 reads CASSSLSPGEQYF. Written as DNA, the CDR3 is TGTGCCAGCAGTTCCCTATCCCCGGGGGAGCAGTACTTC.

This chain uses TRBV7-2 with TRBJ1-1; D is possibly TRBD1 (5 bases). There are 13 residues in the CDR3. Germline values: CDR1 SGHTA, CDR2 FQGNSA. Trimming removed 5 bases from V and 1 base from J, with 8 bases in between. CDR3 protein: CASSLTENTEAFF. The CDR3 nucleotides are TGTGCCAGCAGCCTGACAGAGAACACTGAAGCTTTCTTT.

This clone was found a few times. The gene calls are TRBV7-3 and TRBJ1-2; D not resolved. This CDR3 contains 13 residues. Per germline, CDR1 SGHTA and CDR2 FQGTGA. The V and J ends lost 3 bases and 4 bases respectively, with 9 bases between them. CDR3 DNA: TGTGCCAGCAGCTTCGCTACGGGCTATGGCTACACCTTC. This gives the protein CASSFATGYGYTF.

The genes are TRBV7-9 and TRBJ1-2; 12 bases match TRBD1. This CDR3 spans 15 amino acids. V shed 2 bases, J shed 4 bases, and the junction held 2 bases outside the gene matches. Germline V gives CDR1 SEHNR, CDR2 FQNEAQ (reference sequence). This CDR3 is CASSLTGQGAYGYTF. The CDR3 DNA sequence: TGTGCCAGCAGCTTAACGGGACAGGGGGCCTATGGCTACACCTTC.

This clone was found a few times. The rearrangement joins TRBV5-1 to TRBJ1-1; no definite D call. The CDR3 loop spans 14 amino acids. V shed 2 bases and J shed 3 bases, with 11 bases lying between them. Germline V gives CDR1 SGHRS, CDR2 YFSETQ. The CDR3 DNA reads as TGCGCCAGCAGCTTTGGGTCGGGGTACACTGAAGCTTTCTTT. Residues: CASSFGSGYTEAFF.

This clone has only a few counts. The rearrangement uses TRBV13 and TRBJ2-1, with D possibly matching TRBD2 (6 bases). CDR3 length: 11 amino acids. The V end lost 9 bases, the J end lost 7 bases, and 10 bases lay between the germline ends. Germline V gene sequence: CDR1 PRHDT, CDR2 FYEKMQ (reference sequence). The CDR3 spells CASRGGNEQFF. The DNA for the CDR3 is TGTGCCAGTCGCGGAGGGAATGAGCAGTTCTTC.

This clone was detected only a few times. The J gene is TRBJ2-1, the V gene TRBV4-3; TRBD2 is a possible D gene (5 bases). The V gene lost 1 base and the J gene lost 10 bases, with 14 bases spanning the gap. This CDR3 contains 14 residues. Germline V gene lookup returns CDR1 LGHNA and CDR2 YSLEER. The CDR3 loop is CASSQALLVAEQFF. CDR3 nucleotides: TGCGCCAGCAGCCAAGCTTTGCTAGTAGCGGAGCAGTTCTTC.

The chain is built from TRBV28 and TRBJ1-2, with 7 bases fitting TRBD1. The junction had 7 bases not matched to a gene; V was cut back by 5 bases and J by 4 bases. The germline CDR1 and CDR2 sequences are MDHEN and SYDVKM. The CDR3 spans 14 residues. DNA of the CDR3: TGTGCCAGCAGTCCTCACAGGGGAGGCTATGGCTACACCTTC. Translated, it gives CASSPHRGGYGYTF.